This T cell receptor beta chain was captured in a study of metastatic and nonmetastatic thyroid tumors. Across the study: The authors compared repertoires across blood and tumor or nodule tissue from malignant and benign thyroid patients. Study findings and constraints: The study reportedly found significantly higher TCR beta diversity in malignant thyroid tumors than benign nodules, in blood and tumor.

This clone was found many times. Its cognate antigen is unknown. Authors' analysis steps: The authors used CDR3 differences across clinicopathological groups to build a distant-metastasis classifier for papillary thyroid cancer. TCRdb re-processed the PCR reads through MiXCR. TCRdb's processing, not the study's, gives the V and J calls here. This table holds roughly 59,000 clones, 15% to 20% found once. Until they underwent thyroid surgery, no patient had received any treatment. This CDR3 contains 13 residues. V was cut by 6 bases and J by 1 base, with 9 bases left in between. CDR1 MNHNS and CDR2 SASEGT come from the germline V gene.

The chain has TRBV6-1 and TRBJ1-1; possibly TRBD1 for D (6 bases). The TCR was taken from a male donor with papillary thyroid cancer or a benign thyroid nodule (not recorded which). Some clones in this sample may be carry-over from other donors' samples. The specimen sequenced was blood. The CDR3 loop is CASRAGQNTEAFF. DNA of the CDR3: TGTGCCAGCAGAGCGGGACAGAACACTGAAGCTTTCTTT.